This T cell receptor (beta chain) was identified in a study of early T cells in non-severe SARS-CoV-2 infection. Study in general: Chains were unpaired, as sequencing was done on bulk RNA from unsorted whole blood.

Unique molecular identifiers tagged individual cDNA molecules. Each CDR3 protein is one row after TCRdb ran MiXCR on the 5' RACE reads. The table shows about 33,000 distinct CDR3 sequences, with under 6% occurring only once. The CDR3 contains 13 residues. Germline V gene lookup returns CDR1 WNHNN and CDR2 SYGVQD (reference sequence). V lost 3 bases, J lost 1 base, and 5 bases lay in between. The study, taken as a whole, reports: In VDJdb matching, anti-spike CD8 responses were favored while private and CD4 specificities went missing.

This clonotype was counted ten times or more. Its antigen is as yet unknown. The gene calls are TRBV10-1 and TRBJ2-3; no firm D call. The sequence came from an adult who was a healthcare worker with PCR-confirmed SARS-CoV-2 infection or an uninfected control (not recorded which). Sequencing was done on a sample of whole blood. This chain's CDR3 is CASSDRGTDTQYF. Written as DNA, the CDR3 is TGCGCCAGCAGTGATCGGGGCACAGATACGCAGTATTTT.